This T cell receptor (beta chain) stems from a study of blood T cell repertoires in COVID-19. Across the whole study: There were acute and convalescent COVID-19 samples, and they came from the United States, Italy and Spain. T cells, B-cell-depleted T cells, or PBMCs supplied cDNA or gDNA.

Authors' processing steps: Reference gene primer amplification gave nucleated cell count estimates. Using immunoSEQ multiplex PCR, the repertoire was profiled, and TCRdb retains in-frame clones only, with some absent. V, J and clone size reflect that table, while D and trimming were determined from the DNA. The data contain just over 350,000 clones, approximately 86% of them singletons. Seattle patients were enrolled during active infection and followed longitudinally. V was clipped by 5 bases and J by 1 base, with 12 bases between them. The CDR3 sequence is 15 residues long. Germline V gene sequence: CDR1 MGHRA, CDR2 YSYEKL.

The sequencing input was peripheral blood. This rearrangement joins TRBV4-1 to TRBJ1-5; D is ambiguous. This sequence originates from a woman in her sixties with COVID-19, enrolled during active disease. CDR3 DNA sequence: TGCGCCAGCAGCGAGGAGGTGACAAGCAATCAGCCCCAGCATTTT. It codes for CASSEEVTSNQPQHF.